This TCR beta chain appears in the sequencing data of a study of radiotherapy plus CTLA-4 blockade in lung cancer. Lung cancer patients with chemo-refractory metastatic non-small-cell disease were given focal radiation plus CTLA-4 blockade with ipilimumab. In germline, CDR1 is ENHRY, CDR2 SYGVKD. The V gene end was trimmed by 0 bases and the J gene end by 2 bases; junction bases not matched to a gene: 5. This CDR3 comprises 18 residues. This table comes from immunoSEQ multiplex PCR, and its TCRdb copy is limited to in-frame clones, with some not included. Of about 110,000 clones listed, more than 75% are singletons.

The origin of this receptor is a human donor with non-small cell lung cancer that progressed on radiotherapy plus ipilimumab. Some clones in this sample may be carry-over from other donors' samples. V is TRBV10-3 and J is TRBJ2-5; the match to TRBD2 covers 14 bases. The sample in question was peripheral blood, obtained from a patient treated with radiotherapy plus ipilimumab. The CDR3 loop reads CAISESVGTSGGQETQYF. For the CDR3, the DNA is TGTGCCATCAGTGAGTCAGTAGGGACTAGCGGGGGTCAAGAGACCCAGTACTTC.